The clone carrying this T cell receptor beta chain was seen a handful of times. Extracted from the samples, RNA was reverse transcribed into cDNA to serve as the sequencing template. Method: immunoSEQ multiplex PCR; TCRdb's copy keeps in-frame clones and lacks some. The sample lists about 97,000 clones, 35% to 45% seen once, with 1% to 1.5% in the top ten. The germline gives CDR1 SGHTA, CDR2 FQGNSA. V was pared by 5 bases and J by 3 bases, with 16 bases between. The CDR3 is 16 residues long. These data come from a study of CD8+ T cells in alopecia areata. The sequenced sample was CD4+ T cells sorted from blood. The J gene is TRBJ2-2, the V gene TRBV7-2; no reliable D call. The clonotype was recovered from a human donor with alopecia areata. CDR3 protein: CASSLTSGSYTGELFF. In nucleotides, the CDR3 is TGTGCCAGCAGCCTAACGTCGGGTTCGTACACCGGGGAGCTGTTTTTT.